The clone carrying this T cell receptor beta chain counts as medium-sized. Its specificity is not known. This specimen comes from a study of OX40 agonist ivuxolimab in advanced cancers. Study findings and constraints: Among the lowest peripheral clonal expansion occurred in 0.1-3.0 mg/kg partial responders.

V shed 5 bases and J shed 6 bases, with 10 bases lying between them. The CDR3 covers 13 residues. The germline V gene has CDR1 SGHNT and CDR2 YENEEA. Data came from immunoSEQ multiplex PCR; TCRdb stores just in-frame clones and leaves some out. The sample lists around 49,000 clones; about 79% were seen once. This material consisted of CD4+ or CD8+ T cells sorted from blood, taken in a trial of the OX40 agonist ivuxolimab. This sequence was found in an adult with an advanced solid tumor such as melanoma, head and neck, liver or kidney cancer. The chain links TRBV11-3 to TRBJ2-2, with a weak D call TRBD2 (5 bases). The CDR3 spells CASSQRDPGELFF. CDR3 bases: TGTGCCAGCAGCCAACGGGATCCCGGGGAGCTGTTTTTT.